Following are 16 T cell receptor beta chains from one sample sequenced in a study of blood T cell repertoires in COVID-19. Sequencing was performed with immunoSEQ multiplex PCR; in TCRdb, only in-frame clones are kept and a portion is missing. The sample consists of 150,000 to 200,000 clones, approximately 78% of them appearing once. The sample comprised PBMCs or T cells enriched from blood (not recorded which). The receptor set was obtained from a woman in her fifties or sixties who had recovered from COVID-19.

The V and J genes are TRBV7-7 and TRBJ2-3; weak D call: TRBD2 (6 bases). The V end lost 5 bases, the J end lost 2 bases, and 11 bases lay between the germline ends. CDR1 is SSHAT, CDR2 FNYEAQ, per germline (reference sequence). There are 14 residues in the CDR3. CDR3 residues: CASSEDYYTDTQYF. CDR3 nucleotide sequence: TGTGCCAGCAGCGAGGACTATTACACAGATACGCAGTATTTT.

This chain joins TRBV21-1 and TRBJ2-7; TRBD2 reflects the table's D call only, with no check against the DNA. TRBV21-1 is an annotated pseudogene. The CDR3 sequence is 16 residues long. Written as DNA, the CDR3 is TGTGCCAGCAGCAAAGGTGGACTAGCGGAATCCTACGAGCAGTACTTC. This sequence encodes CASSKGGLAESYEQYF.

This clone was seen a few times. The gene calls are TRBV28 and TRBJ1-1; D is undetermined. Germline CDR1 is MDHEN and CDR2 is SYDVKM. V was cut by 3 bases and J by 1 base, with 12 bases left in between. This CDR3 contains 15 residues. This chain's CDR3 is CASSFVAAGNTEAFF. The CDR3 nucleotides are TGTGCCAGCAGTTTTGTCGCCGCGGGGAACACTGAAGCTTTCTTT.

The rearrangement links TRBV2 to TRBJ2-7; perhaps TRBD1 as D (6 bases). The CDR3 is 14 amino acids. Trimming removed 5 bases at V and 2 bases at J, with 13 bases between. In germline, CDR1 is SNHLY, CDR2 FYNNEI. The CDR3, as DNA: TGTGCCAGCAGTAATGGGGGCTTGGCCTACGAGCAGTACTTC. It encodes CASSNGGLAYEQYF.

The V gene is TRBV15, the J gene TRBJ1-3, with 9 bases aligning to TRBD1. V lost 5 bases to trimming and J lost 6 bases; unmatched junction nucleotides: 8. Germline lookup yields CDR1 LNHNV and CDR2 YYDKDF (reference sequence). The CDR3 has 15 residues. The chain's CDR3 is CATSDMGQGVNTIYF. The CDR3 bases are TGTGCCACCAGCGACATGGGACAGGGTGTAAACACCATATATTTT.

The chain combines TRBV9 with TRBJ1-4; possible D gene TRBD1, 5 bases. This CDR3 is 15 amino acids long. With 0 bases removed from V and 8 bases from J, the gap between germline ends came to 14 bases. CDR1 and CDR2 from the germline V gene are SGDLS and YYNGEE. The CDR3 loop reads CASSVGVGVSEKLFF. CDR3 DNA: TGTGCCAGCAGCGTAGGGGTAGGGGTTTCCGAAAAACTGTTTTTT.

This clone appeared a single time. This chain links TRBV7-6 with TRBJ2-5, with 7 bases fitting TRBD2. V was clipped by 5 bases and J by 2 bases; unmatched bases: 17. The CDR3 is made up of 18 amino acids. The V gene's germline CDR1 is SGHVS and CDR2 FNYEAQ. The CDR3 DNA reads TGTGCCAGCAGCAGAAGGAGATTCGGGGACTACACTCAAGAGACCCAGTACTTC. It is translated as CASSRRRFGDYTQETQYF.

This rearrangement joins TRBV29-1 to TRBJ1-1; D remains unclear. The germline V gene encodes CDR1 SQVTM and CDR2 ANQGSEA. Trimming took 4 bases from V and 4 from J, leaving 13 bases between them. CDR3 length: 13 amino acids. The CDR3 DNA sequence: TGCAGCGTTGGAGGCGGAAGAGGCACTGAAGCTTTCTTT. As protein: CSVGGGRGTEAFF. The variable domain in full, with the rest retrieved from reference TRBV29-1 and TRBJ1-1, is SAVISQKPSRDICQRGTSLTIQCQVDSQVTMMFWYRQQPGQSLTLIATANQGSEATYESGFVIDKFPISRPNLTFSTLTVSNMSPEDSSIYLCSVGGGRGTEAFFGQGTRLTVV.

In nucleotides, the CDR3 is TGCGCCAGCAGCTTGGGGGACAGGGACTTTGAAAAACTGTTTTTT. Protein product: CASSLGDRDFEKLFF. The chain is built from TRBV5-1 and TRBJ1-4, with 9 bases aligning to TRBD1. The trim removed 0 bases at V and 7 bases at J, leaving 4 bases unmatched. Germline CDR1 SGHRS, CDR2 YFSETQ. The CDR3 runs 15 residues.

This sequence joins TRBV19 and TRBJ1-1, with 9 positions matching TRBD1. Germline CDR1 reads LNHDA; CDR2 reads SQIVND (reference sequence). The CDR3 runs 16 residues. Trimming cost V 3 bases and J 5 bases; bases outside gene matches: 10. The chain's CDR3 is CASSIRPGQGYTEAFF. Written as DNA, the CDR3 is TGTGCCAGTAGTATTCGGCCGGGACAGGGTTATACTGAAGCTTTCTTT.

This clone was detected only a few times. CDR3 loop: CASSRRGDQPQHF. CDR3 DNA sequence: TGTGCCAGCAGTAGGCGGGGGGATCAGCCCCAGCATTTT. The chain recombines TRBV6-5 with TRBJ1-5, with D possibly TRBD1 on 5 matching bases. The CDR3 contains 13 residues. Trimming left V 5 bases short and J 5 bases short, with 10 bases between. Per germline, CDR1 MNHEY and CDR2 SVGAGI.

The gene calls are TRBV5-1 and TRBJ1-4; no firm D call. Germline-derived CDR1 and CDR2 are SGHRS and YFSETQ. The CDR3 spans 15 residues. Trimming removed 0 bases at V and 6 bases at J, with 12 bases between. The CDR3 region is CASSLASGIYEKLFF. In nucleotides, the CDR3 is TGCGCCAGCAGCTTGGCCTCGGGGATCTATGAAAAACTGTTTTTT. Based on the CDR3 plus reference TRBV5-1 and TRBJ1-4, the full variable domain is KAGVTQTPRYLIKTRGQQVTLSCSPISGHRSVSWYQQTPGQGLQFLFEYFSETQRNKGNFPGRFSGRQFSNSRSEMNVSTLELGDSALYLCASSLASGIYEKLFFGSGTQLSVL.

The chain recombines TRBV19 with TRBJ2-1; possibly TRBD2 for D (5 bases). Germline CDR1 is LNHDA and CDR2 is SQIVND (reference sequence). The V end was cut by 7 bases, the J end by 4 bases, with 17 bases between. CDR3 length: 15 amino acids. In DNA, the CDR3 is TGTGCCAGTAAGGTAGAGGCAGCGGCATACAATGAGCAGTTCTTC. It encodes CASKVEAAAYNEQFF.

This clone showed up just once. The J gene is TRBJ1-4, the V gene TRBV5-1; D might be TRBD1 (6 bases). CDR3 size: 13 residues. CDR1 is SGHRS and CDR2 is YFSETQ in the germline V gene. The ends were cut back, 6 bases at V and 8 bases at J, with 14 bases in the middle. CDR3 sequence reads: CASNRDTGEKLFF. The DNA for the CDR3 is TGCGCCAGCAACCGGGACACCGGAGAAAAACTGTTTTTT.

CDR3 coding DNA: TGTGCCAGCAGTTTCCTTGGACAGCCGAACACTGAAGCTTTCTTT. It yields the protein CASSFLGQPNTEAFF. V gene TRBV2 combines with J gene TRBJ1-1; D is possibly TRBD1 (6 bases). Germline values: CDR1 SNHLY, CDR2 FYNNEI. Trimming pared 5 bases from V and 1 base from J, leaving 14 bases between. This CDR3 comprises 15 residues.

V gene TRBV5-8 combines with J gene TRBJ2-7; 11 nucleotides match TRBD2. Unmatched junction bases numbered 11, after V lost 2 bases and J lost 4 bases. In germline, CDR1 is SGHTS, CDR2 YDEGEE. The CDR3 sequence is 17 residues long. The CDR3 nucleotides are TGTGCCAGCAGCTTTGGTCTAGCGGGAGGTGGTAGGTACGAGCAGTACTTC. Encoded protein: CASSFGLAGGGRYEQYF.